This TCR beta chain derives from a study of cytomegalovirus exposure and HLA in healthy donors. PCR involved 60 Vbeta and 13 Jbeta primers. Generated by immunoSEQ multiplex PCR, the TCRdb table keeps only in-frame clones and is missing some. The sample carries some 130,000 clones, about three quarters recorded once. V gave up 1 base and J gave up 2 bases, with 12 bases separating them. CDR1 and CDR2 (germline): LGHNT, FRNRAP. The CDR3 has 16 amino acids. Donors in the study were healthy people who gave bone marrow. The receptor comes from a human donor in good health. The sample consisted of PBMCs. The rearrangement joins TRBV12-5 to TRBJ1-5, with D possibly TRBD1 on 6 matching bases. The CDR3 DNA is TGTGCTAGTGGTTTGGAACTCGGACAGCGCAATCAGCCCCAGCATTTT. Residues: CASGLELGQRNQPQHF.